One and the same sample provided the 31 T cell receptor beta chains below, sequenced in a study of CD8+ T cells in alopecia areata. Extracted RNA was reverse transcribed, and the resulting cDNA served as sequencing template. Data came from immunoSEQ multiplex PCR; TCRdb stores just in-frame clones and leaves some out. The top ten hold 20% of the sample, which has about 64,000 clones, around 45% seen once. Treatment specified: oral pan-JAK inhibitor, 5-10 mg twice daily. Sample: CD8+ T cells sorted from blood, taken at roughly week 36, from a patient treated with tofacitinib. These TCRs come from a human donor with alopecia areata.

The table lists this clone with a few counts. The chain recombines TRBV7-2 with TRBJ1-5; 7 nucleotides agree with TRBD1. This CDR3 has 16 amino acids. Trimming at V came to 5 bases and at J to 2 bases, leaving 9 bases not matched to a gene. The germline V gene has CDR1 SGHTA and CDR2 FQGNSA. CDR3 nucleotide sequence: TGTGCCAGCAGCCCAGGACAGGAGGCCCGCAATCAGCCCCAGCATTTT. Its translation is CASSPGQEARNQPQHF.

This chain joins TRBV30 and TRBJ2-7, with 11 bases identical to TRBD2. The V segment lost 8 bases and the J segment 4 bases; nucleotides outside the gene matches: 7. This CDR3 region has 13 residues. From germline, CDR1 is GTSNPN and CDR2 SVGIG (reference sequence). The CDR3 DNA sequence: TGTGCCGGCCAACTAGCGGGAGTTTACGAGCAGTACTTC. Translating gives CAGQLAGVYEQYF.

CDR3 protein: CASSIPGQFYGYTF. CDR3 DNA: TGTGCCAGCAGCATCCCGGGACAGTTCTATGGCTACACCTTC. The gene calls are TRBV13 and TRBJ1-2; 7 bases line up with TRBD1. The V and J ends lost 5 bases and 4 bases, in that order; junction bases with no gene match: 7. CDR1 PRHDT and CDR2 FYEKMQ come from the germline V gene (reference sequence). This CDR3 region has 14 residues.

As DNA, the CDR3 is TGTGCCTGGAGTGCCCTCAGGGGAACTGAAGCTTTCTTT. This codes for CAWSALRGTEAFF. The V gene is TRBV30, the J gene TRBJ1-1, with D tentatively TRBD1 (6 bases). Germline CDR1 reads GTSNPN; CDR2 reads SVGIG (reference sequence). The CDR3 totals 13 residues. Trimming left V 1 base short and J 5 bases short, with 11 bases between. Supplemented by reference TRBV30 and TRBJ1-1, the full variable domain reads SQTIHQWPATLVQPVGSPLSLECTVEGTSNPNLYWYRQAAGRGLQLLFYSVGIGQISSEVPQNLSASRPQDRQFILSSKKLLLSDSGFYLCAWSALRGTEAFFGQGTRLTVV.

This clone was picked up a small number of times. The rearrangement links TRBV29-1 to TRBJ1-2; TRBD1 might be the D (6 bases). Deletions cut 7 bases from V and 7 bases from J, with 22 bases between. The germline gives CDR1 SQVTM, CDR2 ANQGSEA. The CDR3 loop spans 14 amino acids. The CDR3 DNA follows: TGCAGCGCCGGAACCAACAGGGAGTTTGGTGGCTACACCTTC. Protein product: CSAGTNREFGGYTF.

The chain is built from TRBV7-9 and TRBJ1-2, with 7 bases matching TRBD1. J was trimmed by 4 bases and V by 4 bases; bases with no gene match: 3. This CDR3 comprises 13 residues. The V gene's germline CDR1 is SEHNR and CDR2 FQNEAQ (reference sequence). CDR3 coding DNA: TGTGCCAGCAGCTCGGGACAGATCTATGGCTACACCTTC. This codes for CASSSGQIYGYTF. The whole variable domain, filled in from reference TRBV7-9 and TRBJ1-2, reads DTGVSQNPRHKITKRGQNVTFRCDPISEHNRLYWYRQTLGQGPEFLTYFQNEAQLEKSRLLSDRFSAERPKGSFSTLEIQRTEQGDSAMYLCASSSGQIYGYTFGSGTRLTVV.

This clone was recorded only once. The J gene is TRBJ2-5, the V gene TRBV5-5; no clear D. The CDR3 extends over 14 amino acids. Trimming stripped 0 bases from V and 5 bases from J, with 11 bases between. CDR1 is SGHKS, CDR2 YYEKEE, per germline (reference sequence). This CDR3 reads CASSLVGLTETQYF. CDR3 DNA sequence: TGTGCCAGCAGCTTGGTCGGCTTGACGGAGACCCAGTACTTC.

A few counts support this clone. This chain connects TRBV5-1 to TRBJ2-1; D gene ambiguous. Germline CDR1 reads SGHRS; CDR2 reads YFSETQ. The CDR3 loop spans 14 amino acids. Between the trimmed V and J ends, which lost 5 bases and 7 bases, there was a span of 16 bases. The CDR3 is CASSPTGEINEQFF. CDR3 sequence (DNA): TGCGCCAGCAGTCCGACGGGTGAGATTAATGAGCAGTTCTTC.

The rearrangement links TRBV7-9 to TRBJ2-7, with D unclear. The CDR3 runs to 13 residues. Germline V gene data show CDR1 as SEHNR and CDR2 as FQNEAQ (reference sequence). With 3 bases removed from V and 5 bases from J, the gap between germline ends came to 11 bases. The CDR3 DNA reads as TGTGCCAGCAGCTTCCCTGCGACCAACGAGCAGTACTTC. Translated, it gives CASSFPATNEQYF.

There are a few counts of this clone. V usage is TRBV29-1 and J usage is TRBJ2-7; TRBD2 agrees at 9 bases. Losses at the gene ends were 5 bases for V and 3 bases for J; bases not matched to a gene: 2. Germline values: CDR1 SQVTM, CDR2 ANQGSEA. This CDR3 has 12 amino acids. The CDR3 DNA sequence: TGCAGCGTTCCAGCGGGGGGCTACGAGCAGTACTTC. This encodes CSVPAGGYEQYF.

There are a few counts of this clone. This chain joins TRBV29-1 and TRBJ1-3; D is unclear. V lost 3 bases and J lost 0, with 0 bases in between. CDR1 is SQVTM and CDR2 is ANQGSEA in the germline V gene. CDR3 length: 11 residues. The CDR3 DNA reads TGCAGCGTTGACTCTGGAAACACCATATATTTT. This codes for CSVDSGNTIYF. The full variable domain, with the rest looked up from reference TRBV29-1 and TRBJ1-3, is SAVISQKPSRDICQRGTSLTIQCQVDSQVTMMFWYRQQPGQSLTLIATANQGSEATYESGFVIDKFPISRPNLTFSTLTVSNMSPEDSSIYLCSVDSGNTIYFGEGSWLTVV.

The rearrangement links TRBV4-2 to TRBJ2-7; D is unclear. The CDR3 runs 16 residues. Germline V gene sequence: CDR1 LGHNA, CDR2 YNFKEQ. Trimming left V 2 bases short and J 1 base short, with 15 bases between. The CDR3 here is CASSQISAIGSYEQYF. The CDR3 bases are TGTGCCAGCAGCCAAATTTCGGCCATAGGGTCCTACGAGCAGTACTTC.

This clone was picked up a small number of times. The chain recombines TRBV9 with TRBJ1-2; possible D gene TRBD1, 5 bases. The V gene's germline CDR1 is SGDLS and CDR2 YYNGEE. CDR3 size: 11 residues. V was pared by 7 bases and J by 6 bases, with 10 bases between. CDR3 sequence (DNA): TGTGCCAGCGAGGGGTCCCATGGCTACACCTTC. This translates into CASEGSHGYTF.

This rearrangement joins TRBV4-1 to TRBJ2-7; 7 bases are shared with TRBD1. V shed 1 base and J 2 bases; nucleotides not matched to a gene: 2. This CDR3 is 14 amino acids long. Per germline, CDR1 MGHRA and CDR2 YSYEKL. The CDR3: CASSQGGQTYEQYF. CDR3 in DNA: TGCGCCAGCAGCCAAGGGGGACAGACCTACGAGCAGTACTTC.

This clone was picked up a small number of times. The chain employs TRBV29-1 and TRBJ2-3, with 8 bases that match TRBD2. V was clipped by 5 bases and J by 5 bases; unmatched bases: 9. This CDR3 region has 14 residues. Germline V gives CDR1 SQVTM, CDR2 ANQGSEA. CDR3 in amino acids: CSVFPLADLDTQYF. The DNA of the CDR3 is TGCAGCGTTTTCCCACTAGCGGACCTAGATACGCAGTATTTT.

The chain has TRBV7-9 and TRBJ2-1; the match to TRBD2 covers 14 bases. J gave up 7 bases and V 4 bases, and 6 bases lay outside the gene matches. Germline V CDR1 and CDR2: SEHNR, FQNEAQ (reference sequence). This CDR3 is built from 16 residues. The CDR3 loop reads CASSSTSGRAGNEQFF. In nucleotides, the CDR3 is TGTGCCAGCAGCTCGACTAGCGGGAGGGCCGGGAATGAGCAGTTCTTC. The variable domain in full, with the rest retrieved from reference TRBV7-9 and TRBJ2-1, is DTGVSQNPRHKITKRGQNVTFRCDPISEHNRLYWYRQTLGQGPEFLTYFQNEAQLEKSRLLSDRFSAERPKGSFSTLEIQRTEQGDSAMYLCASSSTSGRAGNEQFFGPGTRLTVL.

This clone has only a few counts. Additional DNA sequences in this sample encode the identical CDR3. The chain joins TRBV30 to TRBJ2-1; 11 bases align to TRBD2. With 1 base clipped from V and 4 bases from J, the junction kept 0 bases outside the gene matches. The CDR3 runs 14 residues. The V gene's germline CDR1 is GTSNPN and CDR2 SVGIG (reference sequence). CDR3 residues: CAWSGLAGYNEQFF. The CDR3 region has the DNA TGTGCCTGGAGTGGACTAGCGGGATACAATGAGCAGTTCTTC. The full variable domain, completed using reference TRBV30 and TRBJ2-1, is SQTIHQWPATLVQPVGSPLSLECTVEGTSNPNLYWYRQAAGRGLQLLFYSVGIGQISSEVPQNLSASRPQDRQFILSSKKLLLSDSGFYLCAWSGLAGYNEQFFGPGTRLTVL.

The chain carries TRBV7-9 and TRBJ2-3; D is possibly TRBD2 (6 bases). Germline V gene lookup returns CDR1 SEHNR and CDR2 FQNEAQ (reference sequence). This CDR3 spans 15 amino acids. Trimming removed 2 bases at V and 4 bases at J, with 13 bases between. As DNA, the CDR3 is TGTGCCAGCAGCTTAAACGGGAGAGGGGCAGATACGCAGTATTTT. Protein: CASSLNGRGADTQYF.

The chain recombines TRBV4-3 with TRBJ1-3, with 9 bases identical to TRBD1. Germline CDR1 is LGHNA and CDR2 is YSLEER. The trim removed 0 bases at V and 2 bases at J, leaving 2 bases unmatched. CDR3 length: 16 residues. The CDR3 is CASSQDRQGAGNTIYF. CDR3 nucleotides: TGCGCCAGCAGCCAAGATCGACAGGGGGCTGGAAACACCATATATTTT.

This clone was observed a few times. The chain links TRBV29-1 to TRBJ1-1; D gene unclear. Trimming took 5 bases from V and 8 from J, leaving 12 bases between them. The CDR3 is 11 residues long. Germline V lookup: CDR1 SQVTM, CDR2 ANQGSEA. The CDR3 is CSVYTRGEAFF. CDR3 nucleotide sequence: TGCAGCGTTTATACGAGAGGCGAAGCTTTCTTT.

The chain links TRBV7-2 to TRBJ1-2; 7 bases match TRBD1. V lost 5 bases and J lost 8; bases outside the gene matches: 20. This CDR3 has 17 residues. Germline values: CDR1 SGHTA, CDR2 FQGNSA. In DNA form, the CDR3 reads TGTGCCAGCAGCCAACCTCTAACTAAGGGGGCGTTGACGGGCTACACCTTC. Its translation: CASSQPLTKGALTGYTF.

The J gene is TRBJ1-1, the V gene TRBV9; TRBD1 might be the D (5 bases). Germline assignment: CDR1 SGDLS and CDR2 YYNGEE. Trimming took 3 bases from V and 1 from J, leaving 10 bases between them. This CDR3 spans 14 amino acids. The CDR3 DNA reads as TGTGCCAGCAGCGAGGGGACGGGGAACACTGAAGCTTTCTTT. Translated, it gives CASSEGTGNTEAFF. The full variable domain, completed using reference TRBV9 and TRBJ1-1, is DSGVTQTPKHLITATGQRVTLRCSPRSGDLSVYWYQQSLDQGLQFLIQYYNGEERAKGNILERFSAQQFPDLHSELNLSSLELGDSALYFCASSEGTGNTEAFFGQGTRLTVV.

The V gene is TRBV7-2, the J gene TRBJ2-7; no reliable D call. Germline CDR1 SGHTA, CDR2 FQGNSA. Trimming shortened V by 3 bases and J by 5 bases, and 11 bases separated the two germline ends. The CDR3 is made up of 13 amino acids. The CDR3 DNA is TGTGCCAGCAGCTTTGGAGATGGCCACGAGCAGTACTTC. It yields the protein CASSFGDGHEQYF. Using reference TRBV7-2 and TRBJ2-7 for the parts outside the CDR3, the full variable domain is GAGVSQSPSNKVTEKGKDVELRCDPISGHTALYWYRQSLGQGLEFLIYFQGNSAPDKSGLPSDRFSAERTGGSVSTLTIQRTQQEDSAVYLCASSFGDGHEQYFGPGTRLTVT.

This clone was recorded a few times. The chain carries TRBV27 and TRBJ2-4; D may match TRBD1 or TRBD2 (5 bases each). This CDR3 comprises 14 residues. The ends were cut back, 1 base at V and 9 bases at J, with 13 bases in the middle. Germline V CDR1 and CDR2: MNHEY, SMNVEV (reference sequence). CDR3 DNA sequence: TGTGCCAGCAGTTTATGGGGTTCTGGGGGCATTCAGTACTTC. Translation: CASSLWGSGGIQYF.

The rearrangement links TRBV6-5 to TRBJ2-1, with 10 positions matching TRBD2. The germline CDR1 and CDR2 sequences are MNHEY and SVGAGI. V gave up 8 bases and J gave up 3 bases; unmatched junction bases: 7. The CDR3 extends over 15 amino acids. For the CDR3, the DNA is TGTGCCAGCTCTAGCGGGAGACCGCACTACAATGAGCAGTTCTTC. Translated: CASSSGRPHYNEQFF.

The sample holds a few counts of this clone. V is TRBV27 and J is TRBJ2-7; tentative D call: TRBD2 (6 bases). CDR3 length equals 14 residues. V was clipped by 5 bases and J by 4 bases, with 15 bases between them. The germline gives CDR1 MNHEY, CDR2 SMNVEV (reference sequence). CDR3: CASSAGRLPYEQYF. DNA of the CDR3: TGTGCCAGCAGTGCGGGACGGCTACCTTACGAGCAGTACTTC.

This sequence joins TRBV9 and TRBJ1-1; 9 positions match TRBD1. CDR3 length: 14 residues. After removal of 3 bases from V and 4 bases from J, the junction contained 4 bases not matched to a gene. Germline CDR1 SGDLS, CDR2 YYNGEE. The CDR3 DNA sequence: TGTGCCAGCAGCGCCACAGGGGGCTTCACTGAAGCTTTCTTT. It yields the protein CASSATGGFTEAFF. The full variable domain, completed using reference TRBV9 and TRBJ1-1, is DSGVTQTPKHLITATGQRVTLRCSPRSGDLSVYWYQQSLDQGLQFLIQYYNGEERAKGNILERFSAQQFPDLHSELNLSSLELGDSALYFCASSATGGFTEAFFGQGTRLTVV.

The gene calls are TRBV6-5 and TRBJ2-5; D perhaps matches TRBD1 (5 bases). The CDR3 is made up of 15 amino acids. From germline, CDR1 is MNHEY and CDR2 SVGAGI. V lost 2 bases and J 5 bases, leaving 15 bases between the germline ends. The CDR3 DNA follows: TGTGCCAGCAGTTACCTTGGGGCTACCGGGGAGACCCAGTACTTC. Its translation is CASSYLGATGETQYF.

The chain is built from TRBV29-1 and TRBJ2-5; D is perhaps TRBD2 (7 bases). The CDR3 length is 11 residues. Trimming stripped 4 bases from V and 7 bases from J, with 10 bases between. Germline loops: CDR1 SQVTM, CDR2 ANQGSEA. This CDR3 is CSVVGGGTQYF. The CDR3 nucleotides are TGCAGCGTTGTAGGGGGGGGGACCCAGTACTTC.

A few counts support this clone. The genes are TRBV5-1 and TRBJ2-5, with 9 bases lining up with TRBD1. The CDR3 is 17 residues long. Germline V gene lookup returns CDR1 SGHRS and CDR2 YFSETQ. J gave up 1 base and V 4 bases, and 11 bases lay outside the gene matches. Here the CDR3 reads CASSPDIGTGIQETQYF. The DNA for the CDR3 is TGCGCCAGCAGCCCGGACATTGGGACAGGGATCCAAGAGACCCAGTACTTC.

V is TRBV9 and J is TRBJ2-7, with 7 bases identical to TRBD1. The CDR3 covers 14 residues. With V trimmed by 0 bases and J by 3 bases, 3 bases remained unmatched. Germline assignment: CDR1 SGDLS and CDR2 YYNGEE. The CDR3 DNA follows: TGTGCCAGCAGCGTAGCTGACAGGGACTACGAGCAGTACTTC. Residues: CASSVADRDYEQYF.